Presented here are 10 T cell receptor beta chains from one specimen sequenced in a study of shared clonotypes between healthy human individuals. Measured with immunoSEQ multiplex PCR; TCRdb has only the in-frame clones, and not every one. The sample includes under 2,500,000 clones, approximately 96% of them seen just once. What was sequenced was naive CD4+ T cells sorted from blood. The subset is: CD45RA+ positively selected. The receptor set was obtained from a man younger than 35 in good health.

The rearrangement joins TRBV11-2 to TRBJ2-7; 8 bases match TRBD1. The CDR3 has 16 residues. CDR1 and CDR2 (germline): SGHAT, FQNNGV. V was pared by 1 base and J by 3 bases, with 8 bases of the junction left unmatched. The CDR3 spells CASSLGPGQDLYEQYF. The DNA for the CDR3 is TGTGCCAGCAGCTTAGGACCGGGACAGGACCTCTACGAGCAGTACTTC.

The CDR3 reads CASRLAGQGANYEQYF. CDR3 coding DNA: TGTGCAAGTCGCTTAGCAGGACAGGGGGCGAACTACGAGCAGTACTTC. The genes are TRBV12-2 and TRBJ2-7; no check of the table's D call, TRBD1, against the DNA was made. TRBV12-2 is recorded as a pseudogene. There are 16 residues in the CDR3.

This rearrangement joins TRBV30 to TRBJ2-2; TRBD2 matches at 10 bases. The trim removed 4 bases at V and 3 bases at J, leaving 11 bases unmatched. The CDR3 sequence is 17 residues long. Per the germline V gene, CDR1 is GTSNPN and CDR2 is SVGIG (reference sequence). The CDR3 DNA reads TGTGCCTGGAACCCCCTACGCACTAGCGGGGACACCGGGGAGCTGTTTTTT. Amino acids: CAWNPLRTSGDTGELFF.

The chain employs TRBV10-3 and TRBJ2-5, with D unresolved. V shed 1 base and J shed 2 bases, with 14 bases lying between them. CDR3 length equals 16 residues. Germline CDR1 ENHRY, CDR2 SYGVKD. The CDR3 loop is CAISEFFLTEQETQYF. The CDR3 coding sequence is TGTGCCATCAGTGAGTTTTTTCTTACCGAGCAAGAGACCCAGTACTTC.

This chain links TRBV2 with TRBJ1-2, with D unclear. The CDR3 is 13 residues long. Trimming shortened V by 11 bases and J by 4 bases, and 17 bases separated the two germline ends. CDR1 SNHLY and CDR2 FYNNEI come from the germline V gene. CDR3 coding DNA: TGTGCCCTTAGGGCGGCAGCGTCCTATGGCTACACCTTC. It translates to CALRAAASYGYTF. Supplemented by reference TRBV2 and TRBJ1-2, the full variable domain reads EPEVTQTPSHQVTQMGQEVILRCVPISNHLYFYWYRQILGQKVEFLVSFYNNEISEKSEIFDDQFSVERPDGSNFTLKIRSTKLEDSAMYFCALRAAASYGYTFGSGTRLTVV.

This chain uses TRBV5-1 with TRBJ2-1; 14 bases agree with TRBD2. Per germline, CDR1 SGHRS and CDR2 YFSETQ. This CDR3 is 15 amino acids long. V lost 4 bases and J lost 13; bases outside the gene matches: 10. Here the CDR3 reads CASSDPTSGGAKQFF. As DNA, the CDR3 is TGCGCCAGCAGCGACCCGACTAGCGGGGGGGCTAAACAGTTCTTC.

V gene TRBV7-6 combines with J gene TRBJ2-4; the D call may be TRBD1 or TRBD2 (7 bases each). The CDR3 contains 18 residues. Germline V gene data show CDR1 as SGHVS and CDR2 as FNYEAQ. Trimming cost V 3 bases and J 4 bases, with 22 bases left between them. CDR3 sequence: CASSLGAFSGTEKNIQYF. The CDR3 DNA follows: TGTGCCAGCAGCTTGGGTGCCTTCAGCGGGACAGAAAAAAACATTCAGTACTTC.

This rearrangement joins TRBV5-6 to TRBJ1-6; 11 bases map to TRBD1. Germline V gene lookup returns CDR1 SGHDT and CDR2 YYEEEE. The CDR3 totals 15 residues. V trimming: 4 bases; J trimming: 7 bases; junction bases outside the gene matches: 4. The DNA for the CDR3 is TGTGCCAGCAGCGAGGACAGGGGGCGGAATTCACCCCTCCACTTT. Residues: CASSEDRGRNSPLHF.

This sequence joins TRBV7-2 and TRBJ2-5, with D hard to call. The CDR3 is 11 amino acids. CDR1 and CDR2 from the germline V gene are SGHTA and FQGNSA. V was cut by 5 bases and J by 4 bases, with 5 bases left in between. CDR3 in amino acids: CASSRGETQYF. In DNA form, the CDR3 reads TGTGCCAGCAGCCGAGGAGAGACCCAGTACTTC. The full variable domain, in which reference TRBV7-2 and TRBJ2-5 provide the parts outside the CDR3, is GAGVSQSPSNKVTEKGKDVELRCDPISGHTALYWYRQSLGQGLEFLIYFQGNSAPDKSGLPSDRFSAERTGGSVSTLTIQRTQQEDSAVYLCASSRGETQYFGPGTRLLVL.

The V and J genes are TRBV5-6 and TRBJ2-2, with a weak D call TRBD1 (5 bases). The CDR3 extends over 17 amino acids. The germline CDR1 and CDR2 sequences are SGHDT and YYEEEE. V lost 0 bases to trimming and J lost 5 bases, with 17 bases between them. In DNA form, the CDR3 reads TGTGCCAGCAGCTTGGAGGGATGGGGCGATTGGACCGGGGAGCTGTTTTTT. Translation: CASSLEGWGDWTGELFF. The variable domain in full, completed from reference TRBV5-6 and TRBJ2-2, reads DAGVTQSPTHLIKTRGQQVTLRCSPKSGHDTVSWYQQALGQGPQFIFQYYEEEERQRGNFPDRFSGHQFPNYSSELNVNALLLGDSALYLCASSLEGWGDWTGELFFGEGSRLTVL.